The rows below give T cell receptor beta chains drawn from one sample of a study of spatial heterogeneity in lung cancer. TCRdb reprocessed the 5' RACE reads with MiXCR, giving one entry per CDR3 protein. The sample shows fewer than 30,000 distinct CDR3 sequences, approximately 7% of them seen only once. Source: lung tumor tissue, taken at surgery. The receptor source for this set is a male donor with early-stage non-small cell lung cancer. Each CDR3 is given with its conserved first and last residue.

j_gene | v_gene | CDR3aa
TRBJ1-2 | TRBV24-1 | CATSYRGDYGYTF
TRBJ1-2 | TRBV18 | CASSSTGRYGYTF
TRBJ2-5 | TRBV7-2 | CASSLRSLAGARTQYF
TRBJ2-3 | TRBV28 | CASSSRTSGDTQYF
TRBJ1-2 | TRBV12-3/TRBV12-4 | CASSPGGGVGYTF
TRBJ2-7 | TRBV5-1 | CASSFQGSSYEQYF
TRBJ1-5 | TRBV6-5 | CASRRAHNQPQHF
TRBJ2-5 | TRBV29-1 | CSVEDRRVRETQYF
TRBJ1-5 | TRBV20-1 | CSVPGGGNQPQHF
TRBJ1-1 | TRBV2 | CASSAQGFMNTEAFF
TRBJ2-5 | TRBV29-1 | CSAPIAGGETQYF
TRBJ1-5 | TRBV7-9 | CASSLERNQPQHF
TRBJ2-3 | TRBV4-3 | CASSQGGASSGPPTDTQYF
TRBJ1-2 | TRBV7-2 | CASSLEATVRGYTF
TRBJ2-2 | TRBV6-1 | CASSGRLALMGELFF
TRBJ2-2 | TRBV2 | CASSYHGTGELFF
TRBJ2-2 | TRBV7-6 | CASTSTSRAGELFF
TRBJ1-2 | TRBV20-1 | CSAREGQVFSYGYTF
TRBJ1-1 | TRBV29-1 | CSVEFSQGWGTEAFF
TRBJ2-1 | TRBV7-9 | CASSGGQALSYNEQFF
TRBJ2-1 | TRBV12-5 | CASGWGGRGISYNEQFF
TRBJ2-1 | TRBV4-1 | CASSQSPTIEHNEQFF
TRBJ1-5 | TRBV6-6 | CASSRTGGQPQHF